Below are 5 T cell receptor beta chains sequenced from a single sample in a study of Ad26.COV2.S vaccination and SARS-CoV-2 variants. As to treatment: roughly 20 received Ad26.COV2.S at low or high dose, single or two shots; 5 received placebo; per-sample allocation not given. On day 63 after the first injection, vaccine and placebo recipients gave samples. Sequenced by immunoSEQ multiplex PCR; TCRdb stores in-frame clones only, minus some. The sample gives some 500,000 clones, 75% to 90% of which show up once; around 2.6% is in the top ten. The sample in question was peripheral blood, obtained in a trial of Ad26.COV2.S vaccine versus placebo. The receptor source for this set is a person between 18 and 60 years old who received the Ad26.COV2.S COVID-19 vaccine or a placebo.

This chain joins TRBV29-1 and TRBJ2-3, with TRBD2 matching 13 bases. Germline CDR1 SQVTM, CDR2 ANQGSEA. The V segment lost 6 bases and the J segment 2 bases; nucleotides outside the gene matches: 5. This CDR3 is built from 15 residues. The CDR3 loop is CSVEGLAGTTDTQYF. Written as DNA, the CDR3 is TGCAGCGTGGAGGGACTAGCGGGGACCACAGATACGCAGTATTTT.

The chain uses TRBV24-1 and TRBJ2-1; 14 bases fit TRBD2. V shed 2 bases and J 1 base; nucleotides not matched to a gene: 6. Germline V gives CDR1 KGHDR, CDR2 SFDVKD. CDR3 size: 19 residues. CDR3 nucleotide sequence: TGTGCCACCAGTGATTCCACCGGGACTAGCGGGAGATCCTACAATGAGCAGTTCTTC. This sequence encodes CATSDSTGTSGRSYNEQFF.

The chain recombines TRBV27 with TRBJ2-3, with 12 bases aligning to TRBD2. CDR1 and CDR2 from the germline V gene are MNHEY and SMNVEV (reference sequence). With V trimmed by 1 base and J by 6 bases, 8 bases remained unmatched. CDR3 length: 17 residues. CDR3 in amino acids: CASSLLLAGGPGDTQYF. The CDR3, as DNA: TGTGCCAGCAGTTTATTGCTAGCGGGGGGGCCAGGTGATACGCAGTATTTT.

This rearrangement joins TRBV7-2 to TRBJ2-3; TRBD2 matches at 12 bases. Germline V gene lookup returns CDR1 SGHTA and CDR2 FQGNSA. V shed 3 bases and J 11 bases; nucleotides not matched to a gene: 6. The CDR3 length is 14 residues. The CDR3: CASSFLAGGEKQYF. CDR3 in DNA: TGTGCCAGCAGCTTTCTAGCGGGAGGGGAGAAGCAGTATTTT.

This clone was seen a few times. The chain uses TRBV11-1 and TRBJ2-2; D gene uncertain. CDR1 and CDR2 (germline): SGHAT, FQDESV (reference sequence). The CDR3 runs to 15 residues. Trimming left V 1 base short and J 3 bases short, with 9 bases between. The CDR3 sequence is CASSLEGWYTGELFF. DNA for the CDR3: TGTGCCAGCAGCTTAGAAGGGTGGTACACCGGGGAGCTGTTTTTT.